This T cell receptor beta chain came from a study of blood T cells in healthy people across ages. Study as a whole: About one barcoded TCR beta cDNA was captured per two T cells. Study-level findings and limits: Among T cells, TCR beta diversity per million cells dropped roughly linearly as age rose.

Combining a sample-barcoded 5' primer with a J-beta primer mix, a second PCR ran for roughly 7 to 11 cycles. With 12 random nucleotides, a template-switch adaptor tagged each individual cDNA molecule. TCRdb analysed the 5' RACE reads with MiXCR anew, one entry per CDR3 protein. The sample has about 900,000 distinct CDR3 sequences, approximately 59% seen once. About this clonotype itself: Its antigen is not known.

Germline V gene lookup returns CDR1 MNHEY and CDR2 SVGAGI. With 5 bases clipped from V and 1 base from J, the junction kept 6 bases outside the gene matches. The CDR3 totals 15 residues. Isolation recovered at least 6 million PBMCs from every sample. This sequence joins TRBV6-5 and TRBJ2-3, with TRBD2 identical over 7 bases. This clonotype originated in a man aged 25-40 years in good health. The sample comprised blood. CDR3 in DNA: TGTGCCAGCAGTGAGTGGACTAGGGGCACAGATACGCAGTATTTT. This encodes CASSEWTRGTDTQYF.